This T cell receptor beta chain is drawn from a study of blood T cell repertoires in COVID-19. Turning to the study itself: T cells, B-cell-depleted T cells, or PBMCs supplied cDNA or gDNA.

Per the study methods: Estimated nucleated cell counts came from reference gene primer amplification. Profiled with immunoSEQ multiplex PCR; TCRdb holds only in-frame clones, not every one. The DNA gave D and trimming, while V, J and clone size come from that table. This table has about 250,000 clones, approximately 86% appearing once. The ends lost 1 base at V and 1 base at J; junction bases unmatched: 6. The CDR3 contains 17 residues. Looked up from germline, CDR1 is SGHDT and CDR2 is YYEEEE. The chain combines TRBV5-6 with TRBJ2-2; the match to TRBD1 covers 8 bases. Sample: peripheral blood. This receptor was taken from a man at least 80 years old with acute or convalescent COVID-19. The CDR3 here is CASSLSAGTGNTGELFF. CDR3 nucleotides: TGTGCCAGCAGCTTGTCGGCCGGGACAGGGAACACCGGGGAGCTGTTTTTT.